The 31 T cell receptor beta chains reported below all come from one sample, sequenced in a study of shared clonotypes between healthy human individuals. Clones were read by immunoSEQ multiplex PCR, and TCRdb kept only the in-frame ones, dropping some. The table includes about 680,000 clones, around 73% detected once. The material sequenced was memory CD4+ T cells sorted from blood. The subset is: CD45RA-negative fraction. These receptors all stem from a woman aged 25 to 39 in good health.

J is TRBJ2-5 and V is TRBV5-4; D not certain. Trimming cost V 2 bases and J 1 base, with 9 bases left between them. This CDR3 spans 14 amino acids. CDR1 and CDR2 from the germline V gene are SGHNT and YYREEE (reference sequence). The chain's CDR3 is CASSFGNFQETQYF. CDR3 nucleotide sequence: TGTGCCAGCAGCTTTGGAAACTTCCAAGAGACCCAGTACTTC.

The genes are TRBV30 and TRBJ2-7; 8 bases fit TRBD2. This CDR3 is 14 amino acids long. The germline CDR1 and CDR2 sequences are GTSNPN and SVGIG (reference sequence). V trimming: 2 bases; J trimming: 2 bases; junction bases outside the gene matches: 5. DNA for the CDR3: TGTGCCTGGAGTAAGACTAGCGACACCTACGAGCAGTACTTC. Protein: CAWSKTSDTYEQYF. Full variable domain (outside the CDR3, taken from reference TRBV30 and TRBJ2-7): SQTIHQWPATLVQPVGSPLSLECTVEGTSNPNLYWYRQAAGRGLQLLFYSVGIGQISSEVPQNLSASRPQDRQFILSSKKLLLSDSGFYLCAWSKTSDTYEQYFGPGTRLTVT.

The chain joins TRBV12-5 to TRBJ2-1; no firm D call. This CDR3 is built from 14 residues. The germline gives CDR1 LGHNT, CDR2 FRNRAP. V lost 2 bases and J 8 bases, leaving 13 bases between the germline ends. Written as DNA, the CDR3 is TGTGCTAGTGGTTTGTTGGATCCCGGCGATGAGCAGTTCTTC. Translated: CASGLLDPGDEQFF.

The chain couples TRBV2 to TRBJ2-3; D possibly corresponds to TRBD1 (6 bases). Deletions cut 8 bases from V and 3 bases from J, with 18 bases between. Germline loops: CDR1 SNHLY, CDR2 FYNNEI. This CDR3 contains 15 residues. CDR3 sequence: CASGRTAGLTDTQYF. The DNA of the CDR3 is TGTGCCAGCGGAAGGACAGCAGGACTTACAGATACGCAGTATTTT.

This clone came up a few times. Other nucleotide sequences from this sample produce the same CDR3. J is TRBJ2-5 and V is TRBV5-1, with D perhaps TRBD2 (5 bases). The CDR3 totals 15 residues. Germline values: CDR1 SGHRS, CDR2 YFSETQ. The V end was cut by 0 bases, the J end by 2 bases, with 11 bases between. The CDR3 DNA is TGCGCCAGCAGCTTGGGAGGAAGCGGACAAGAGACCCAGTACTTC. Translation gives CASSLGGSGQETQYF.

The chain carries TRBV15 and TRBJ1-1, with D possibly being TRBD1 (5 bases). Germline CDR1 and CDR2: LNHNV and YYDKDF (reference sequence). The CDR3 has 15 amino acids. V lost 0 bases and J 0 bases, leaving 8 bases between the germline ends. The CDR3 spells CATSREGRVNTEAFF. In DNA, the CDR3 is TGTGCCACCAGCAGAGAGGGCAGGGTGAACACTGAAGCTTTCTTT.

Only a few counts were recorded for this clone. The same CDR3 also results from other DNA sequences found in this sample. The chain combines TRBV5-1 with TRBJ2-3, with 8 positions matching TRBD1. The trim removed 0 bases at V and 2 bases at J, leaving 5 bases unmatched. Per germline, CDR1 SGHRS and CDR2 YFSETQ. The CDR3 contains 16 residues. The CDR3 loop reads CASSLGQGALTDTQYF. The CDR3 nucleotides read TGCGCCAGCAGCTTGGGTCAGGGGGCTCTCACAGATACGCAGTATTTT.

The chain is built from TRBV28 and TRBJ2-7; D possibly uses TRBD1 or TRBD2 (5 bases each). The CDR3 covers 15 residues. From germline, CDR1 is MDHEN and CDR2 SYDVKM. The V end lost 1 base, the J end lost 0 bases, and 10 bases lay between the germline ends. The CDR3 region is CASSLSGTPSYEQYF. The DNA of the CDR3 is TGTGCCAGCAGTTTATCCGGGACGCCCTCCTACGAGCAGTACTTC.

The chain uses TRBV6-1 and TRBJ2-1; the match to TRBD2 covers 12 bases. Germline loops: CDR1 MNHNS, CDR2 SASEGT. The J segment lost 6 bases and the V segment lost 7 bases, leaving 1 base of the junction unmatched. The CDR3 runs to 13 residues. The CDR3 nucleotides read TGTGCCAGCACGACTAGCGGGGGCAATGAGCAGTTCTTC. Protein: CASTTSGGNEQFF.

This chain uses TRBV19 with TRBJ1-4; D gene unclear. The V end lost 6 bases, the J end lost 4 bases, and 6 bases lay between the germline ends. The CDR3 contains 12 residues. Germline values: CDR1 LNHDA, CDR2 SQIVND (reference sequence). As DNA, the CDR3 is TGTGCCAGTAGGAGGGATAATGAAAAACTGTTTTTT. It encodes CASRRDNEKLFF.

The rearrangement links TRBV5-1 to TRBJ2-1; either TRBD1 or TRBD2 may fit D (5 bases each). The germline V gene has CDR1 SGHRS and CDR2 YFSETQ. The CDR3 has 15 residues. Trimming shortened V by 0 bases and J by 4 bases, and 11 bases separated the two germline ends. DNA of the CDR3: TGCGCCAGCAGCTTGGGTCAGGGAGCATACAATGAGCAGTTCTTC. It is translated as CASSLGQGAYNEQFF. Complete variable domain (other parts from reference TRBV5-1 and TRBJ2-1): KAGVTQTPRYLIKTRGQQVTLSCSPISGHRSVSWYQQTPGQGLQFLFEYFSETQRNKGNFPGRFSGRQFSNSRSEMNVSTLELGDSALYLCASSLGQGAYNEQFFGPGTRLTVL.

The rearrangement uses TRBV5-4 and TRBJ2-6; no firm D call. From germline, CDR1 is SGHNT and CDR2 YYREEE (reference sequence). The germline V and J ends were trimmed by 4 bases and 1 base, with 12 bases remaining between them. CDR3 length: 16 residues. The CDR3 coding sequence is TGTGCCAGCAGCGATTTTAGTATTTCTGGGGCCAACGTCCTGACTTTC. It encodes CASSDFSISGANVLTF.

The chain is built from TRBV28 and TRBJ2-7; possibly TRBD2 for D (5 bases). The CDR3 covers 13 residues. Germline CDR1 is MDHEN and CDR2 is SYDVKM. Trimming pared 8 bases from V and 4 bases from J, leaving 15 bases between. The CDR3 region has the DNA TGTGCCAGCGGCCGCGGGCCTTTATACGAGCAGTACTTC. Translation: CASGRGPLYEQYF.

This sequence joins TRBV11-3 and TRBJ2-2, with TRBD1 matching over 7 bases. The CDR3 runs to 15 residues. V dropped 5 bases and J dropped 6; count of bases not matched to a gene: 9. Germline values: CDR1 SGHNT, CDR2 YENEEA. CDR3 sequence: CASSPRQGGPGELFF. As DNA, the CDR3 is TGTGCCAGCAGCCCGCGACAGGGTGGGCCCGGGGAGCTGTTTTTT.

This clone has only a few counts. V usage is TRBV25-1 and J usage is TRBJ1-4; D is possibly TRBD1 (5 bases). The CDR3 covers 18 residues. Germline CDR1 is MGHDK and CDR2 is SYGVNS. V dropped 0 bases and J dropped 3 bases, with 17 bases sitting between them. The CDR3 is CASSEYVGLGGANEKLFF. The DNA for the CDR3 is TGTGCCAGCAGTGAATATGTCGGTCTCGGGGGGGCTAATGAAAAACTGTTTTTT.

The chain is built from TRBV21-1 and TRBJ1-5; the table's D call of TRBD1 was not tested on the DNA. TRBV21-1 is classified as a pseudogene. CDR3 length: 19 residues. The CDR3 region is CASSRADRGKVHDNQPQHF. CDR3 DNA: TGTGCCAGCAGCAGAGCGGACAGGGGGAAGGTTCATGACAATCAGCCCCAGCATTTT.

V and J are TRBV2 and TRBJ2-3, with 7 bases identical to TRBD2. CDR1 SNHLY and CDR2 FYNNEI come from the germline V gene. This CDR3 comprises 13 residues. V lost 7 bases, J lost 5 bases, and 6 bases stayed unmatched. The chain's CDR3 is CASKAGVGDTQYF. The CDR3 DNA reads as TGTGCCAGCAAGGCGGGAGTGGGAGATACGCAGTATTTT.

The J gene is TRBJ2-1, the V gene TRBV5-1; 9 bases line up with TRBD1. CDR3 size: 14 residues. V was clipped by 4 bases and J by 4 bases; unmatched bases: 3. CDR1 and CDR2 (germline): SGHRS, YFSETQ. In nucleotides, the CDR3 is TGCGCCAGCAGCGGCGGGACAGGGTACAATGAGCAGTTCTTC. This translates into CASSGGTGYNEQFF.

This chain uses TRBV11-1 with TRBJ2-7; 9 bases align to TRBD1. J lost 3 bases, V lost 7 bases, and 10 bases had no gene match. The V gene's germline CDR1 is SGHAT and CDR2 FQDESV (reference sequence). The length of the CDR3 is 15 residues. The CDR3 DNA reads as TGTGCCAGCAACAACCGGGACAGGGACTTCTACGAGCAGTACTTC. It encodes CASNNRDRDFYEQYF.

This clone has only one observation. V and J are TRBV5-1 and TRBJ2-7, with 8 bases lining up with TRBD2. The CDR3 runs 14 residues. J lost 6 bases, V lost 3 bases, and 8 bases had no gene match. Germline V gives CDR1 SGHRS, CDR2 YFSETQ. CDR3 coding DNA: TGCGCCAGCAGCTCGATTCTAGCGGGCGGCGAGCAGTACTTC. Translation gives CASSSILAGGEQYF. The full variable domain, completed using reference TRBV5-1 and TRBJ2-7, is KAGVTQTPRYLIKTRGQQVTLSCSPISGHRSVSWYQQTPGQGLQFLFEYFSETQRNKGNFPGRFSGRQFSNSRSEMNVSTLELGDSALYLCASSSILAGGEQYFGPGTRLTVT.

The chain has TRBV5-1 and TRBJ2-5; D gene ambiguous. Trimming took off 0 bases at V and 4 bases at J, with 10 bases between the two ends. The V gene's germline CDR1 is SGHRS and CDR2 YFSETQ. This CDR3 region has 14 residues. CDR3 nucleotides: TGCGCCAGCAGCTTGGACACGGCCATAGAGACCCAGTACTTC. Its translation is CASSLDTAIETQYF. The full variable domain, rest sourced from reference TRBV5-1 and TRBJ2-5, is KAGVTQTPRYLIKTRGQQVTLSCSPISGHRSVSWYQQTPGQGLQFLFEYFSETQRNKGNFPGRFSGRQFSNSRSEMNVSTLELGDSALYLCASSLDTAIETQYFGPGTRLLVL.

J is TRBJ2-7 and V is TRBV6-6, with a tentative D call TRBD2 (6 bases). This CDR3 region has 14 residues. Germline lookup yields CDR1 MNHNY and CDR2 SVGAGI (reference sequence). Trimming cost V 6 bases and J 0 bases, with 12 bases left between them. CDR3 DNA: TGTGCCAGCAGCCGAGGACTAAACTCCTACGAGCAGTACTTC. It encodes CASSRGLNSYEQYF.

The gene calls are TRBV7-9 and TRBJ2-2, with TRBD2 matching 9 bases. The germline V gene has CDR1 SEHNR and CDR2 FQNEAQ (reference sequence). CDR3 size: 17 residues. V trimming: 5 bases; J trimming: 2 bases; junction bases outside the gene matches: 9. The CDR3 reads CASSRAGLASNTGELFF. CDR3 nucleotide sequence: TGTGCCAGCAGCCGGGCCGGACTAGCGAGTAACACCGGGGAGCTGTTTTTT. Full variable domain (rest looked up from reference TRBV7-9 and TRBJ2-2): DTGVSQNPRHKITKRGQNVTFRCDPISEHNRLYWYRQTLGQGPEFLTYFQNEAQLEKSRLLSDRFSAERPKGSFSTLEIQRTEQGDSAMYLCASSRAGLASNTGELFFGEGSRLTVL.

The chain recombines TRBV5-1 with TRBJ2-1; TRBD2 matches at 8 bases. After removal of 4 bases from V and 6 bases from J, the junction contained 12 bases not matched to a gene. CDR3 length equals 16 residues. Looked up from germline, CDR1 is SGHRS and CDR2 is YFSETQ. This CDR3 is CASSRADGTSGNEQFF. The CDR3 nucleotides read TGCGCCAGCAGCAGAGCAGACGGGACTAGTGGCAATGAGCAGTTCTTC.

The chain is built from TRBV6-5 and TRBJ1-4; no clear D. Trimming left V 8 bases short and J 7 bases short, with 17 bases between. This CDR3 spans 14 amino acids. Per the germline V gene, CDR1 is MNHEY and CDR2 is SVGAGI. In DNA, the CDR3 is TGTGCCAGCGGAGTAGGAGGGTGGGGTGAAAAACTGTTTTTT. It encodes CASGVGGWGEKLFF.

The V call is TRBV29-1, the J call TRBJ1-1, with TRBD1 identical over 7 bases. The CDR3 covers 14 residues. Germline CDR1 reads SQVTM; CDR2 reads ANQGSEA. J gave up 1 base and V 7 bases, and 9 bases lay outside the gene matches. CDR3 region: CSGKIRTGNTEAFF. DNA for the CDR3: TGCAGCGGAAAGATTCGGACAGGGAACACTGAAGCTTTCTTT.

The rearrangement links TRBV5-1 to TRBJ2-5; 9 positions match TRBD2. Germline CDR1 reads SGHRS; CDR2 reads YFSETQ. This CDR3 has 15 residues. Trimming took 2 bases from V and 4 from J; bases not matched to a gene: 6. The CDR3 reads CASSFVSSGRETQYF. The DNA for the CDR3 is TGCGCCAGCAGCTTCGTCAGTAGCGGGAGAGAGACCCAGTACTTC.

V usage is TRBV2 and J usage is TRBJ2-4; D might be TRBD2 (6 bases). Trimming stripped 5 bases from V and 8 bases from J, with 19 bases between. The V gene's germline CDR1 is SNHLY and CDR2 FYNNEI. CDR3 length equals 15 residues. CDR3 loop: CASSLISGGGDIQYF. In DNA, the CDR3 is TGTGCCAGCAGTTTAATTAGCGGAGGCGGGGACATTCAGTACTTC.

The V gene is TRBV5-1, the J gene TRBJ2-1; 10 bases fit TRBD2. With V trimmed by 3 bases and J by 3 bases, 6 bases remained unmatched. The germline gives CDR1 SGHRS, CDR2 YFSETQ. This CDR3 has 16 residues. This CDR3 reads CASSSGTSGNYNEQFF. The CDR3 DNA is TGCGCCAGCAGCTCCGGAACTAGCGGGAACTACAATGAGCAGTTCTTC.

The V gene is TRBV18, the J gene TRBJ2-7; D is unclear. Germline assignment: CDR1 KGHSH and CDR2 LQKENI. There are 15 residues in the CDR3. Trimming pared 0 bases from V and 2 bases from J, leaving 11 bases between. DNA for the CDR3: TGTGCCAGCTCACCACCTTACACCAGTACCTACGAGCAGTACTTC. Translating gives CASSPPYTSTYEQYF.

This rearrangement joins TRBV6-5 to TRBJ1-2; a weak D match, TRBD1 (6 bases). The ends were cut back, 10 bases at V and 8 bases at J, with 17 bases in the middle. Germline loops: CDR1 MNHEY, CDR2 SVGAGI. There are 12 residues in the CDR3. The CDR3 region has the DNA TGTGCCATCAGGGCCAACAGGGAAGGCTACACCTTC. Translated, it gives CAIRANREGYTF.